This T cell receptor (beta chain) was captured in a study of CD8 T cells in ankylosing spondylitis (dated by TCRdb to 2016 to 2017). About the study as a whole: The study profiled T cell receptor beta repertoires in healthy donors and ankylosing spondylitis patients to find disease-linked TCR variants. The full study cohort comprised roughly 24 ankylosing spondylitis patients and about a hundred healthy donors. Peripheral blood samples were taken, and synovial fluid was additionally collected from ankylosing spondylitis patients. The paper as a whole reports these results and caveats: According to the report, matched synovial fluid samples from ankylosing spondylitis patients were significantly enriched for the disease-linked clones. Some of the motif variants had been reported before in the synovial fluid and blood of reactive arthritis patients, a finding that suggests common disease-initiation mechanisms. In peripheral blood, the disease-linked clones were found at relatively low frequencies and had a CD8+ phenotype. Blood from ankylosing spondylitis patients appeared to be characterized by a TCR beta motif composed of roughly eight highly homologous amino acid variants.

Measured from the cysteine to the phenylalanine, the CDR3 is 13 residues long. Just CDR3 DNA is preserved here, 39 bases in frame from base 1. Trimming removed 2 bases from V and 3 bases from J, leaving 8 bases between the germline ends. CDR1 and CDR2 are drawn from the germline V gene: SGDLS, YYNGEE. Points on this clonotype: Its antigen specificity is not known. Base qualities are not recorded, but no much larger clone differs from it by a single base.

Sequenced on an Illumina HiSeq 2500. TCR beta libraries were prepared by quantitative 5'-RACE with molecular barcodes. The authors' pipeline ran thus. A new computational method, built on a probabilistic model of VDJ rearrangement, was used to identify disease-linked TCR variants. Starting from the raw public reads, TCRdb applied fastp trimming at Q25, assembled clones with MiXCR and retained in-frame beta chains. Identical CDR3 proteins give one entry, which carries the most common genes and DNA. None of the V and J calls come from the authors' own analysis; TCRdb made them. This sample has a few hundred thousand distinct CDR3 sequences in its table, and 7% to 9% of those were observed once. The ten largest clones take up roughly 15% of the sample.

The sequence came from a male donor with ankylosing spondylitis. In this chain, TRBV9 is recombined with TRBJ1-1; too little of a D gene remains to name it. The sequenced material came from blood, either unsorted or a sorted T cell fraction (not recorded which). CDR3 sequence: CASSVDGYTEAFF. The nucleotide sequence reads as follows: TGTGCCAGCAGCGTCGACGGTTACACTGAAGCTTTCTTT.